This T cell receptor beta chain was recorded in a study of identical twins. Germline V gene sequence: CDR1 DFQATT, CDR2 SNEGSKA (reference sequence). CDR3 length: 16 residues. V shed 6 bases, J shed 1 base, and the junction held 12 bases outside the gene matches. TCRdb recomputed calls from the 5' RACE reads with MiXCR, one row per CDR3 protein. The data contain under 450,000 distinct CDR3 sequences, approximately 17% of them singletons. This clonotype came up many times. The genes are TRBV20-1 and TRBJ2-3; 8 bases match TRBD2. The origin of this receptor is a man in his fifties or sixties in good health. The specimen was naive T cells sorted from blood. The CDR3 protein is CSANKARGGRTDTQYF. In nucleotides, the CDR3 is TGCAGTGCCAACAAAGCCCGGGGGGGCCGCACAGATACGCAGTATTTT.